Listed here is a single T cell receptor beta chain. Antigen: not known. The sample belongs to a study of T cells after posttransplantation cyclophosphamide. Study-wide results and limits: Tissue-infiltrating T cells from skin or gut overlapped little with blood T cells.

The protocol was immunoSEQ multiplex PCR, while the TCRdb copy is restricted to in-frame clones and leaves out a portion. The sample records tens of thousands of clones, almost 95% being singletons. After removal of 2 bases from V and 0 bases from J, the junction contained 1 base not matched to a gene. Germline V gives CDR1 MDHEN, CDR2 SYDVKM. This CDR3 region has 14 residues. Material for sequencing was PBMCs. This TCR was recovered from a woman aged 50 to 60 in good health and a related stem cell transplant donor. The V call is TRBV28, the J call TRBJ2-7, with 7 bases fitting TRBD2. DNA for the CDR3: TGTGCCAGCAGTTTACCTAGCGGCTCCTACGAGCAGTACTTC. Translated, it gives CASSLPSGSYEQYF.